This T cell receptor beta chain was retrieved from a study of cytomegalovirus exposure and HLA in healthy donors. PCR primers comprised 60 Vbeta and 13 Jbeta primers. The assay was immunoSEQ multiplex PCR, and TCRdb's table has in-frame clones only and misses some. The data hold approximately 82,000 clones, with around 76% observed a single time. CDR1 SGDLS and CDR2 YYNGEE come from the germline V gene. The CDR3 runs to 18 residues. V lost 4 bases, J lost 5 bases, and 28 bases lay in between. Note on this clone: Its antigen is not known.

Study-wide results and limits: It was 150 to 200 TCR beta chains that were listed as cytomegalovirus-associated.

This receptor was identified in a woman aged 45-59 years in good health and CMV-seropositive. The sequenced sample was PBMCs. This sequence joins TRBV9 and TRBJ2-7; D remains ambiguous. DNA of the CDR3: TGTGCCAGCAGCCCACATGCCCCCCCGGGTAGGTGGTCGAACGAGCAGTACTTC. Translated: CASSPHAPPGRWSNEQYF. The whole variable domain, remainder taken from reference TRBV9 and TRBJ2-7, is DSGVTQTPKHLITATGQRVTLRCSPRSGDLSVYWYQQSLDQGLQFLIQYYNGEERAKGNILERFSAQQFPDLHSELNLSSLELGDSALYFCASSPHAPPGRWSNEQYFGPGTRLTVT.